Listed here are 8 T cell receptor beta chains from one sample, sequenced in a study of CD4 T cells in relation to SARS-CoV-2 and coronaviruses. For these receptors, no antigen is known. TCRdb's table, derived via immunoSEQ multiplex PCR, lists solely in-frame clones and lacks some. The repertoire holds about 41,000 clones, with about 80% as singletons. The specimen sequenced was naive CD4+ T cells from PBMCs, cultured in vitro. Stated subset: naive CD4+ T cells isolated by negative enrichment. The source is an adult with COVID-19.

V is TRBV10-3 and J is TRBJ2-7; 8 nucleotides agree with TRBD1. V lost 0 bases and J lost 3; bases outside the gene matches: 4. The CDR3 consists of 15 residues. Germline V gene data show CDR1 as ENHRY and CDR2 as SYGVKD. CDR3 nucleotide sequence: TGTGCCATCAGTGAGTCGCAGGGGGCTGACTACGAGCAGTACTTC. Residues: CAISESQGADYEQYF.

The chain employs TRBV10-3 and TRBJ1-2; weak D call: TRBD1 (5 bases). V was cut by 3 bases and J by 4 bases, with 9 bases left in between. From germline, CDR1 is ENHRY and CDR2 SYGVKD. CDR3 size: 13 residues. CDR3: CAISDMGLYGYTF. The CDR3 DNA reads TGTGCCATCAGTGATATGGGACTCTATGGCTACACCTTC.

This chain connects TRBV6-5 to TRBJ2-7; D is unresolved. Trimming took off 2 bases at V and 8 bases at J, with 7 bases between the two ends. CDR3 size: 11 residues. CDR1 is MNHEY, CDR2 SVGAGI, per germline. The CDR3 is CASSYGGKQYF. CDR3 nucleotide sequence: TGTGCCAGCAGTTACGGTGGGAAGCAGTACTTC.

The genes are TRBV6-5 and TRBJ2-6; D gene ambiguous. The V gene's germline CDR1 is MNHEY and CDR2 SVGAGI. With 6 bases removed from V and 0 bases from J, the gap between germline ends came to 9 bases. The CDR3 sequence is 15 residues long. In DNA form, the CDR3 reads TGTGCCAGCAGCTCTACCAGCTCTGGGGCCAACGTCCTGACTTTC. Its translation is CASSSTSSGANVLTF.

V usage is TRBV6-2 or TRBV6-3 and J usage is TRBJ2-1; a possible D gene is TRBD1 (5 bases). Germline loops: CDR1 MNHEY, CDR2 SVGEGT. The CDR3 runs to 12 residues. The V end was cut by 2 bases, the J end by 6 bases, with 5 bases between. The CDR3 DNA is TGTGCCAGCAGTTACAGGGGCAATGAGCAGTTCTTC. It translates to CASSYRGNEQFF.

The gene calls are TRBV19 and TRBJ2-7, with D perhaps assigned TRBD1 or TRBD2 (5 bases each). V lost 11 bases and J 0 bases, leaving 17 bases between the germline ends. There are 14 residues in the CDR3. Germline CDR1 is LNHDA and CDR2 is SQIVND (reference sequence). The CDR3 protein is CARLRGLTSYEQYF. Written as DNA, the CDR3 is TGTGCCCGCCTCCGGGGCTTAACCTCCTACGAGCAGTACTTC.

This clone appeared once. The chain is built from TRBV3-1 (or the pseudogene TRBV3-2) and TRBJ2-1, with 8 bases aligning to TRBD2. There are 15 residues in the CDR3. V was clipped by 1 base and J by 6 bases; unmatched bases: 5. Looked up from germline, CDR1 is LGHDT and CDR2 is YNNKEL (reference sequence). This CDR3 reads CASSQVALAGNEQFF. The CDR3 DNA reads TGTGCCAGCAGCCAAGTAGCCCTAGCGGGCAATGAGCAGTTCTTC.

This clone occurred once. The chain joins TRBV18 to TRBJ2-3, with 14 bases that match TRBD2. V lost 10 bases to trimming and J lost 2 bases; unmatched junction nucleotides: 14. From germline, CDR1 is KGHSH and CDR2 LQKENI. The CDR3 runs 18 residues. CDR3 coding DNA: TGTGCCAACAACGGGACTAGCGGGAGTGAAGGGTACACAGATACGCAGTATTTT. Translated, it gives CANNGTSGSEGYTDTQYF. The complete variable domain, with remaining parts taken from reference TRBV18 and TRBJ2-3, reads NAGVMQNPRHLVRRRGQEARLRCSPMKGHSHVYWYRQLPEEGLKFMVYLQKENIIDESGMPKERFSAEFPKEGPSILRIQQVVRGDSAAYFCANNGTSGSEGYTDTQYFGPGTRLTVL.